The rows below give T cell receptor beta chains drawn from one sample of a study of long-term antiretroviral therapy in people with HIV. The data were produced by immunoSEQ multiplex PCR, yet TCRdb's version contains in-frame clones alone and is incomplete. Of 18,000 or so clones listed, roughly 73% are singletons. Material: unsorted PBMCs, obtained at the start of antiretroviral therapy, before treatment. These receptors originate from a woman in her 40s with HIV. Both conserved end residues are part of each CDR3. D genes are given only for firm matches. Not all rows give a size; the values are once, few, many and, for expanded clones, a class.

TRBV7-9,17,TRBJ1-4,TRBD1,NA,CASSLGLGTATNEKLFF,TGTGCCAGCAGCTTAGGGTTAGGGACAGCAACTAATGAAAAACTGTTTTTT
TRBV5-4,13,TRBJ1-2,TRBD1,NA,CASSFGTAYGYTF,TGTGCCAGCAGCTTTGGGACAGCTTATGGCTACACCTTC
TRBV12-5,14,TRBJ1-1,NA,NA,CASAEQGIGTEAFF,TGTGCTAGTGCTGAACAGGGAATTGGAACTGAAGCTTTCTTT
TRBV4-1,15,TRBJ2-7,NA,NA,CASSQDREWVYEQYF,TGCGCCAGCAGCCAAGACCGCGAGTGGGTCTACGAGCAGTACTTC
TRBV11-2,11,TRBJ1-3,NA,few,CASSPGTTVYF,TGTGCCAGCAGCCCCGGGACGACGGTATATTTT
TRBV5-1,15,TRBJ2-3,NA,NA,CASSLEPDSTDTQYF,TGCGCCAGCAGCTTGGAGCCAGATAGCACAGATACGCAGTATTTT
TRBV9,14,TRBJ1-3,NA,NA,CASSELGQGNTIYF,TGTGCCAGCAGCGAGCTCGGACAGGGAAACACCATATATTTT
TRBV4-3,16,TRBJ2-1,TRBD2,NA,CASSQEGRGAPQGQFF,TGCGCCAGCAGCCAAGAAGGGCGGGGGGCCCCACAGGGGCAGTTCTTC
TRBV28,13,TRBJ1-1,NA,NA,CASIPGGETEAFF,TGTGCCAGCATCCCGGGAGGGGAAACTGAAGCTTTCTTT
TRBV18,15,TRBJ2-5,TRBD1,NA,CASSPLEGAHRSQYF,TGTGCCAGCTCACCACTTGAGGGGGCGCATAGGAGCCAGTACTTC
TRBV5-4,13,TRBJ1-2,TRBD1,NA,CASSLPQGSGYTF,TGTGCCAGCAGCTTACCACAGGGGAGCGGCTACACCTTC
TRBV2,18,TRBJ2-3,TRBD2,NA,CASSELRLAGVGTDTQYF,TGTGCCAGCAGTGAACTACGGCTAGCGGGGGTGGGGACAGATACGCAGTATTTT
TRBV5-1,14,TRBJ1-1,TRBD1,NA,CASSLTGENTEAFF,TGCGCCAGCAGCTTGACAGGGGAGAACACTGAAGCTTTCTTT
TRBV9,15,TRBJ1-2,NA,NA,CASSPKVTGGGRYTF,TGTGCCAGCAGCCCTAAAGTCACCGGGGGCGGTCGTTACACCTTC
TRBV7-2,15,TRBJ1-1,NA,once,CASSLGGVLNTEAFF,TGTGCCAGCAGCTTAGGAGGGGTCCTGAACACTGAAGCTTTCTTT
TRBV2,18,TRBJ1-2,NA,NA,CASSVGPMDGTSIYGYTF,TGTGCCAGCAGTGTCGGTCCCATGGACGGCACTTCAATCTATGGCTACACCTTC
TRBV6-5,13,TRBJ2-7,TRBD1,NA,CASSYGDRGEQYF,TGTGCCAGCAGTTACGGGGACAGGGGTGAGCAGTACTTC
TRBV5-1,14,TRBJ1-2,TRBD1,few,CASSFTGGGYGYTF,TGCGCCAGCAGCTTCACAGGGGGCGGCTATGGCTACACCTTC
TRBV7-3,13,TRBJ2-1,NA,NA,CASSLGANNEQFF,TGTGCCAGCAGCTTAGGTGCCAACAATGAGCAGTTCTTC
TRBV5-5,16,TRBJ2-3,NA,NA,CASGAWVGGDTDTQYF,TGTGCCAGCGGAGCTTGGGTCGGCGGGGATACAGATACGCAGTATTTT
TRBV28,11,TRBJ1-2,NA,NA,CASSYGVGYTF,TGTGCCAGCAGTTACGGGGTGGGCTACACCTTC
TRBV7-2,15,TRBJ1-2,NA,NA,CASPLGYGDGYGYTF,TGTGCCAGCCCACTCGGATACGGGGACGGCTATGGCTACACCTTC
TRBV7-6,14,TRBJ1-4,TRBD1,NA,CASSAGQPNEKLFF,TGTGCCAGCAGCGCGGGACAGCCGAATGAAAAACTGTTTTTT
TRBV2,13,TRBJ2-7,NA,few,CASSEHGNYEQYF,TGTGCCAGCAGTGAACACGGAAACTACGAGCAGTACTTC
TRBV5-1,15,TRBJ1-2,TRBD1,NA,CASSLDTGGSYGYTF,TGCGCCAGCAGCTTGGATACAGGGGGGAGCTATGGCTACACCTTC
TRBV2,14,TRBJ1-2,NA,NA,CASSEGTVLGGYTF,TGTGCCAGCAGTGAAGGGACCGTCCTCGGGGGCTACACCTTC
TRBV19,12,TRBJ1-1,NA,few,CASSIPGTEAFF,TGTGCCAGTAGTATACCGGGCACTGAAGCTTTCTTT
TRBV7-9,15,TRBJ1-4,NA,NA,CASSLGGSRGEKLFF,TGTGCCAGCAGCTTGGGGGGCAGCAGGGGCGAAAAACTGTTTTTT
TRBV7-2,14,TRBJ2-7,TRBD1,NA,CASSLWDRPYEQYF,TGTGCCAGCAGCTTATGGGACAGGCCTTACGAGCAGTACTTC
TRBV30,14,TRBJ2-7,NA,few,CAWSHRDGSYEQYF,TGTGCCTGGAGCCATAGGGACGGCTCCTACGAGCAGTACTTC
TRBV7-9,12,TRBJ1-5,NA,NA,CASSPGGQPQHF,TGTGCCAGCAGCCCGGGAGGTCAGCCCCAGCATTTT
TRBV11-1,16,TRBJ2-2,TRBD1,once,CASSFGTGGNTGELFF,TGTGCCAGCAGTTTTGGGACAGGGGGCAACACCGGGGAGCTGTTTTTT
TRBV5-6,11,TRBJ2-3,NA,once,CASSTGMAQYF,TGTGCCAGCAGCACTGGGATGGCGCAGTATTTT
TRBV28,15,TRBJ2-7,NA,NA,CASSLFGSPTYEQYF,TGTGCCAGCAGTTTATTCGGCAGCCCCACCTACGAGCAGTACTTC
TRBV10-3,11,TRBJ2-7,NA,few,CAIRGGYEQYF,TGTGCCATCAGAGGCGGGTACGAGCAGTACTTC
TRBV15,15,TRBJ2-7,NA,NA,CATSSRGRGSYEQYF,TGTGCCACCAGCAGTCGGGGCAGGGGCTCCTACGAGCAGTACTTC
TRBV18,13,TRBJ2-7,TRBD1,NA,CASSPRTGDEQHF,TGTGCCAGCTCACCACGGACAGGGGACGAGCAGCACTTC
TRBV15,14,TRBJ1-2,NA,NA,CATSRDYGNYGYTF,TGTGCCACCAGCAGAGATTACGGAAACTATGGCTACACCTTC
TRBV6-5,14,TRBJ1-2,TRBD1,once,CASSYSGTGLGYTF,TGTGCCAGCAGTTACTCGGGGACAGGGCTTGGCTACACCTTC
TRBV27,14,TRBJ1-1,NA,NA,CASSFGAGNTEAFF,TGTGCCAGCAGTTTTGGGGCGGGGAACACTGAAGCTTTCTTT